The clone carrying this T cell receptor beta chain was counted at least ten times. Its antigen is not identified. The ends were cut back, 0 bases at V and 16 bases at J, with 14 bases in the middle. Germline-derived CDR1 and CDR2 are SGHRS and YFSETQ. This CDR3 spans 12 amino acids. The entry originates in a study of T-cell reconstitution after alpha-beta-depleted transplantation in children. Study-wide results and caveats: At one year after transplant, newly produced T cells mostly accounted for T-cell counts and diversity. Recipient T cells and thymic progenitors that survived gave rise to the high TCRbeta diversity observed at day 60 in some patients. Reported findings indicate that, about two months after transplant, alpha-beta T cells came from several hundred expanded clones, which were derived from non-depleted graft cells.

Preparation of the TCRbeta library used unique molecular identifiers. One entry per CDR3 protein results from TCRdb running MiXCR on the PCR reads. The data show about 32,000 distinct CDR3 sequences, 5.5% to 7% seen once. The chain joins TRBV5-1 to TRBJ2-1; D ambiguous. The TCR comes from a child younger than two who had a stem cell transplant for acute myeloid leukemia, so the T cells may come from the graft donor. The sequenced sample was peripheral blood, obtained 60 days after TCRalphabeta/CD19-depleted stem cell transplant. CDR3 in amino acids: CASSLAHFPRFF. CDR3 DNA: TGCGCCAGCAGCTTGGCGCACTTCCCGCGTTTCTTC.